This T cell receptor (beta chain) was observed in a study of spatial heterogeneity in lung cancer. General observations from the study: The study found that expanded intratumoral alpha and beta TCR counts tracked tumor mutation counts.

TCRdb itself ran the 5' RACE reads through MiXCR, one entry per CDR3 protein. In the table there are 20,000 to 30,000 distinct CDR3 sequences, approximately 9% of which are singletons. In this sample, this clonotype turned up many times. Its antigen is unknown. Time point reported: sample taken at primary tumor resection. The donors comprised around 76 untreated early-stage non-small cell lung cancer patients. The CDR3 length is 14 residues. Germline CDR1 and CDR2: SGHVS and FQNEAQ. The V and J ends lost 5 bases and 5 bases respectively, with 15 bases between them. The starting material was lung tumor tissue, obtained at surgery. The chain links TRBV7-8 to TRBJ1-2, with D possibly matching TRBD1 (5 bases). The TCR comes from a male donor with early-stage non-small cell lung cancer. The CDR3 sequence is CASSMDMLAYGYTF. The CDR3 DNA is TGTGCCAGCAGCATGGACATGCTAGCGTATGGCTACACCTTC.